These 4 T cell receptor beta chains came from one sample sequenced in a study of OX40 agonist ivuxolimab in advanced cancers. The repertoire was sequenced with immunoSEQ multiplex PCR; TCRdb's copy has only in-frame clones and lacks some. This sample has 60,000 to 75,000 clones, with approximately 80% found just once. The sequenced sample was CD4+ or CD8+ T cells sorted from blood, obtained in a trial of the OX40 agonist ivuxolimab. These receptors all stem from an adult with an advanced solid tumor such as melanoma, head and neck, liver or kidney cancer.

The rearrangement links TRBV5-1 to TRBJ1-5; D ambiguous. The V and J ends lost 2 bases and 2 bases respectively, with 11 bases between them. The CDR3 consists of 15 residues. Germline CDR1 reads SGHRS; CDR2 reads YFSETQ. The CDR3 region has the DNA TGCGCCAGCAGCTTAGGAGGGAGCCGCAATCAGCCCCAGCATTTT. Protein product: CASSLGGSRNQPQHF.

The V gene is TRBV7-8, the J gene TRBJ2-7; tentatively, D is TRBD2 (5 bases). V was pared by 6 bases and J by 0 bases, with 15 bases between. The length of the CDR3 is 15 residues. Germline assignment: CDR1 SGHVS and CDR2 FQNEAQ. Here the CDR3 reads CASSSPEGSSYEQYF. In nucleotides, the CDR3 is TGTGCCAGCAGTTCCCCAGAGGGTAGCTCCTACGAGCAGTACTTC.

The CDR3 loop reads CASSQRLAMAGELFF. The CDR3 DNA follows: TGTGCCAGCAGCCAGCGACTAGCGATGGCCGGGGAGCTGTTTTTT. The V call is TRBV4-2, the J call TRBJ2-2; TRBD2 aligns across 8 bases. V was pared by 3 bases and J by 6 bases, with 6 bases of the junction left unmatched. Per germline, CDR1 LGHNA and CDR2 YNFKEQ. The CDR3 totals 15 residues.

This chain joins TRBV30 and TRBJ1-6; D possibly corresponds to TRBD1 (5 bases). V dropped 5 bases and J dropped 6 bases, with 14 bases sitting between them. Germline values: CDR1 GTSNPN, CDR2 SVGIG (reference sequence). The CDR3 loop spans 14 amino acids. For the CDR3, the DNA is TGTGCCTGGGCCCCGGGACCGAGTAATTCACCCCTCCACTTT. Its translation: CAWAPGPSNSPLHF.